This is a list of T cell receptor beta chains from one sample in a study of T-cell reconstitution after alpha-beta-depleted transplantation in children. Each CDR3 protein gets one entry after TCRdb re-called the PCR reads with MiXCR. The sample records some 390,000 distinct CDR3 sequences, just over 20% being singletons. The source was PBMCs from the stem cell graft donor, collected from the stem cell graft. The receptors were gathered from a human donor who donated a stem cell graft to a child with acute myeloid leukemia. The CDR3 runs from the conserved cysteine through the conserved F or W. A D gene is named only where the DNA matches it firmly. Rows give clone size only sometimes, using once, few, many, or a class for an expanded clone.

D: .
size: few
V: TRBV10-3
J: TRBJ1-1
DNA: TGTGCCATCAGTGGCGGGCACACGAACACTGAAGCTTTCTTT
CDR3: CAISGGHTNTEAFF

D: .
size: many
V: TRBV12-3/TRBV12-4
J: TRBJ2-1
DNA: TGTGCCAGCAGTAATAGCGGAGCTTCCTACAATGAGCAGTTCTTC
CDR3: CASSNSGASYNEQFF

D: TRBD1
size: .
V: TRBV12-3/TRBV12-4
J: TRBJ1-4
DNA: TGTGCCAGCAGTCTGGGGACAGTCGGTAATGAAAAACTGTTTTTT
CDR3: CASSLGTVGNEKLFF

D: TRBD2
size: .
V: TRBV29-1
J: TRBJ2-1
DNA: TGCAGCGTTCCCGTACTAGCGGGAGGGCCAAAGCAGTTCTTC
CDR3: CSVPVLAGGPKQFF

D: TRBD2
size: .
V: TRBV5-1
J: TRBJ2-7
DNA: TGCGCCAGCAGCTGGAGCTCTAGCGGGTTCAACTACGAGCAGTACTTC
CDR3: CASSWSSSGFNYEQYF

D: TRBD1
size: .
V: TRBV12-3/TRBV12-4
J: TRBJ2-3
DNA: TGTGCCAGCAGGAGACAGGGGGCTGTAGCAGATACGCAGTATTTT
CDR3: CASRRQGAVADTQYF

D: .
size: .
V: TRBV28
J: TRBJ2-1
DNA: TGTGCCAGCAGTTTGATAGGGTGGCACAATGAGCAGTTCTTC
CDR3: CASSLIGWHNEQFF

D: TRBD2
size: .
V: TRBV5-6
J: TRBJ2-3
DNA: TGTGCCAGCAGCTCAACGTCGGGCGGGAGGTCAGATACGCAGTATTTT
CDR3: CASSSTSGGRSDTQYF

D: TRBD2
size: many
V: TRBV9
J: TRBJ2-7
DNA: TGTGCCAGCAGCCCCGGGACTAGCGGCTACGAGCAGTACTTC
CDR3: CASSPGTSGYEQYF

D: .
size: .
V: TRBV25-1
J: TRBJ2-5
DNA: TGTGCCAGCAGTGACGAACAGGGAAATGGTTCACAAGAGACCCAGTACTTC
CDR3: CASSDEQGNGSQETQYF

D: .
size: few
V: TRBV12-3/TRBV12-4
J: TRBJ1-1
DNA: TGTGCCAGCAATTTGGGGGGGACCGGGGCCACTGAAGCTTTCTTT
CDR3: CASNLGGTGATEAFF

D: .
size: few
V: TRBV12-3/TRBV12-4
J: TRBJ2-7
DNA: TGTGCCAGCACAATACAGGGCTACGAGCAGTACTTC
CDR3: CASTIQGYEQYF

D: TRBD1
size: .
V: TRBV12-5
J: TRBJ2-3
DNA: TGTGCTAGTGGTTTGACACTTGGGGACAGGGCTGGTTCCCGGCAAAGGGATACGCAGTATTTT
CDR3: CASGLTLGDRAGSRQRDTQYF

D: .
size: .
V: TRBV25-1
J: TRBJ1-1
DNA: TGTGCCAGCAGTGAAAGGGCGGAATATCGGGGGGATTTCTTT
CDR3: CASSERAEYRGDFF

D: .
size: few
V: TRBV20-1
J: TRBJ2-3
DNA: TGCAGTGCTAGTCAGGGAGATACGCAGTATTTT
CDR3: CSASQGDTQYF

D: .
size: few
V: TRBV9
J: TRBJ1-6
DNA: TGTGCCAGCAGCGTAGGGGTGTATAATTCACCCCTCCACTTT
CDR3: CASSVGVYNSPLHF

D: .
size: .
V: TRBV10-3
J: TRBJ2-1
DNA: TGTGCCATCAGTGAGTCGATCAGGGCCTCCTACAATGAGCAGTTCTTC
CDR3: CAISESIRASYNEQFF

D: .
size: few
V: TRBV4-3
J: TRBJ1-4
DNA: TGCGCCAGCAGCCAAGAACGAATTGCTAATGAAAAACTGTTTTTT
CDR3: CASSQERIANEKLFF

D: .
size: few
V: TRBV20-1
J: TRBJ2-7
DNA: TGCAGTGCTAGAGATCCCGCGGGAAACTACGAGCAGTACTTC
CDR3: CSARDPAGNYEQYF

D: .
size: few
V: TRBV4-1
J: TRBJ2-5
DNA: TGCGCCAGCAGCCATCAACGCTCCAAGCAAGAGACCCAGTACTTC
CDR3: CASSHQRSKQETQYF

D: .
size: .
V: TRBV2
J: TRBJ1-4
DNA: TGTGCCAGCAGTGTTTTGTCAGGGCCGGCAGAAAAACTGTTTTTT
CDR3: CASSVLSGPAEKLFF

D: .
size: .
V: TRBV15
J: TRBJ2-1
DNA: TGTGCCACCAGCCGCAGCCATAGCCTAGGGGAGGTGGAGCAGTTCTTC
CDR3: CATSRSHSLGEVEQFF